The clone carrying this T cell receptor beta chain has a count of ten or more. There are 17 residues in the CDR3. Trimming cost V 3 bases and J 5 bases, with 21 bases left between them. Looked up from germline, CDR1 is SGDLS and CDR2 is YYNGEE. Unique molecular identifiers were incorporated during preparation of the TCRbeta library. TCRdb ran MiXCR on the PCR reads and lists one entry per CDR3 protein. This table holds roughly 200,000 distinct CDR3 sequences, approximately 7% found once. The data stem from a study of T-cell reconstitution after alpha-beta-depleted transplantation in children. This specimen consisted of PBMCs, obtained before TCRalphabeta/CD19-depleted stem cell transplant. The receptor was isolated from a boy aged 2 to 9 with acute lymphoblastic leukemia, due to receive a stem cell transplant. The chain couples TRBV9 to TRBJ2-1; TRBD1 might be the D (5 bases). CDR3 DNA: TGTGCCAGCAGCGGACCAAGACTTCAGGGCCCCAACAATGAGCAGTTCTTC. Amino acid sequence: CASSGPRLQGPNNEQFF.